The subject of this entry is one TCR beta chain. As yet, its antigen is unknown. This entry is derived from a study of shared clonotypes between healthy human individuals. The study, taken as a whole, reports: Relative to memory subsets, naive subsets generally showed larger estimated richness. The study found lower generation probabilities in non-shared clonotypes than in those shared by all four donors.

The V gene's germline CDR1 is MNHEY and CDR2 SVGAGI. The CDR3 runs to 14 residues. V shed 5 bases, J shed 2 bases, and the junction held 3 bases outside the gene matches. Generated by immunoSEQ multiplex PCR, the TCRdb table keeps only in-frame clones and is missing some. The table has about 380,000 clones, just over 95% seen once. The chain employs TRBV6-5 and TRBJ1-1; 9 nucleotides agree with TRBD1. The receptor was derived from a young man in good health. Material for sequencing was memory CD8+ T cells sorted from blood. As to subset: CD45RO+ cells pooled with CCR7-negative TemRA cells. The CDR3 DNA follows: TGTGCCAGCAGTAGGGACAGGGCCAACACTGAAGCTTTCTTT. Its protein product is CASSRDRANTEAFF.